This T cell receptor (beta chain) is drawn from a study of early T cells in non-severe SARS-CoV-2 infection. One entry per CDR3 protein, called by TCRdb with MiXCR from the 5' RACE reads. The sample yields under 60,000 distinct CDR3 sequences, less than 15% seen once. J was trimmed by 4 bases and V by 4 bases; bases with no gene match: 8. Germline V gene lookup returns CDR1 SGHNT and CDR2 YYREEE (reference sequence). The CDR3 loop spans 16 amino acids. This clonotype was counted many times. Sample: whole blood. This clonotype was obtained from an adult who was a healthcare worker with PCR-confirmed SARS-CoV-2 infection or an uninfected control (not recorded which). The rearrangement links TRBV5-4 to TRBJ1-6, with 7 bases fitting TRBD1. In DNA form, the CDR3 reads TGTGCCAGCAGCCCGGACAGGAGATTATATAATTCACCCCTCCACTTT. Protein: CASSPDRRLYNSPLHF.